This TCR beta chain was observed in a study of a mutant IDH1 vaccine in newly diagnosed glioma. The study's findings and limits: Immune responses induced by the vaccine were seen in around 92% of patients, spanning multiple MHC alleles.

Time point denoted: baseline, week 1 (first vaccination visit). Treatment indicated: pre-vaccination baseline after standard-of-care therapy. Profiled with immunoSEQ multiplex PCR; TCRdb holds only in-frame clones, not every one. The sample contains about 35,000 clones, 80% to 90% of which appear only once. Note on this clone: Its antigen is not identified.

The CDR3 extends over 15 amino acids. The germline V gene has CDR1 SGHRS and CDR2 YFSETQ. Trimming removed 2 bases at V and 0 bases at J, with 11 bases between. The sample in question was PBMCs, obtained from a glioma patient treated with radiotherapy, temozolomide or both. The gene calls are TRBV5-1 and TRBJ2-5; D possibly corresponds to TRBD1 (6 bases). The source of this sequence is a woman aged 40 to 50 with glioma. CDR3 nucleotide sequence: TGCGCCAGCAGCTTCGGACAGAGCGACCAAGAGACCCAGTACTTC. Translating it yields CASSFGQSDQETQYF.